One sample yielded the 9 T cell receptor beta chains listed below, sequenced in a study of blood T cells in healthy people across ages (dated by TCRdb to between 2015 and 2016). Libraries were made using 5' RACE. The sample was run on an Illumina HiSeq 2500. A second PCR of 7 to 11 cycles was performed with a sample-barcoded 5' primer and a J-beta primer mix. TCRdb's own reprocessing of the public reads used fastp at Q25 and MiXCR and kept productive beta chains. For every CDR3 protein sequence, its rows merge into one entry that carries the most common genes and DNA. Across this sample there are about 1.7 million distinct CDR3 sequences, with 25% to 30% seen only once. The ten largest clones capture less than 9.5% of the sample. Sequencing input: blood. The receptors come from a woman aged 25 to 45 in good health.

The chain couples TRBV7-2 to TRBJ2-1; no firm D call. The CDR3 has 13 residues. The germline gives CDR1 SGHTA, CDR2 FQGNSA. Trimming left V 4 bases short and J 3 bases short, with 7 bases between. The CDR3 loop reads CASSSTIYNEQFF. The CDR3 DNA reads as TGTGCCAGCAGCTCCACTATCTACAATGAGCAGTTCTTC.

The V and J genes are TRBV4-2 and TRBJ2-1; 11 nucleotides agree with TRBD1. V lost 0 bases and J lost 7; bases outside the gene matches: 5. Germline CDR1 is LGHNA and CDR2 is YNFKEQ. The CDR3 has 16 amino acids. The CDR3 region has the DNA TGTGCCAGCAGCCAAGAGGGGACAGGGGGAATGAATGAGCAGTTCTTC. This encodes CASSQEGTGGMNEQFF.

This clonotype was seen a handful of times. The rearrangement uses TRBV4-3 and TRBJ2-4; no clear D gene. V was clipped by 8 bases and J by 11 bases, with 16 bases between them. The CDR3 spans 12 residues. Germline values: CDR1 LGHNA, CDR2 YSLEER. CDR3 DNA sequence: TGCGCCAGCTGGCTGGGCCGGCGGTTTCAGTACTTC. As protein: CASWLGRRFQYF.

CDR3 amino acids: CATQEYEQYF. The CDR3 nucleotides read TGTGCCACCCAAGAGTACGAGCAGTACTTC. This chain connects TRBV28 to TRBJ2-7; D ambiguous. The CDR3 has 10 residues. Trimming shortened V by 10 bases and J by 4 bases, and 8 bases separated the two germline ends. Germline V gene sequence: CDR1 MDHEN, CDR2 SYDVKM. The variable domain in full, completed from reference TRBV28 and TRBJ2-7, reads DVKVTQSSRYLVKRTGEKVFLECVQDMDHENMFWYRQDPGLGLRLIYFSYDVKMKEKGDIPEGYSVSREKKERFSLILESASTNQTSMYLCATQEYEQYFGPGTRLTVT.

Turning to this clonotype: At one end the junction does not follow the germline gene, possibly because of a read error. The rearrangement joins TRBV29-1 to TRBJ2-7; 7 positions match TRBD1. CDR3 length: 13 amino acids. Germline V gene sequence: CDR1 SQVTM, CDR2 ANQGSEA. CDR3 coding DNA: TGCGGCGTTGAAGGGGGCGCTACCTACGAGCAGTACTTC. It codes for CGVEGGATYEQYF.

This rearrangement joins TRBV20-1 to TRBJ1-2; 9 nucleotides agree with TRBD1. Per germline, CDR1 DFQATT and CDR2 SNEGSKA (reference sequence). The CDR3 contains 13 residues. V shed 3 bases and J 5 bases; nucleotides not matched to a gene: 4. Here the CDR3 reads CSARSGTGYGYTF. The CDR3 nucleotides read TGCAGTGCTAGGTCCGGGACAGGGTATGGCTACACCTTC.

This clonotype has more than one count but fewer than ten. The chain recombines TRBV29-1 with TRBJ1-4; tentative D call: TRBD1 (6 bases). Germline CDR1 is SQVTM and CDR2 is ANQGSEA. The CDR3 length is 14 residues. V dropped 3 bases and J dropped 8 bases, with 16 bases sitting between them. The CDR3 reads CSVDIGVGGEKLFF. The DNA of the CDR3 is TGCAGCGTTGACATCGGCGTGGGGGGCGAAAAACTGTTTTTT.

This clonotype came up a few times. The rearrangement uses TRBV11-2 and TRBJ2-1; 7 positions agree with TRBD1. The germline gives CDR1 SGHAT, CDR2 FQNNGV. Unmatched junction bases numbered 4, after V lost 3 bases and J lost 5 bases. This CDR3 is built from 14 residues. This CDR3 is CASSLTGFNNEQFF. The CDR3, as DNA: TGTGCCAGCAGCTTGACAGGGTTCAACAATGAGCAGTTCTTC.

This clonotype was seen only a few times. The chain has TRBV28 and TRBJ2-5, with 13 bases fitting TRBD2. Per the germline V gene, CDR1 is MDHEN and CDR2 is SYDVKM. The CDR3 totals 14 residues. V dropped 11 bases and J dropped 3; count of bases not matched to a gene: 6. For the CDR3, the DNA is TGTGCCTCCTGGACTAGCGGGGGTAAAGAGACCCAGTACTTC. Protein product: CASWTSGGKETQYF.